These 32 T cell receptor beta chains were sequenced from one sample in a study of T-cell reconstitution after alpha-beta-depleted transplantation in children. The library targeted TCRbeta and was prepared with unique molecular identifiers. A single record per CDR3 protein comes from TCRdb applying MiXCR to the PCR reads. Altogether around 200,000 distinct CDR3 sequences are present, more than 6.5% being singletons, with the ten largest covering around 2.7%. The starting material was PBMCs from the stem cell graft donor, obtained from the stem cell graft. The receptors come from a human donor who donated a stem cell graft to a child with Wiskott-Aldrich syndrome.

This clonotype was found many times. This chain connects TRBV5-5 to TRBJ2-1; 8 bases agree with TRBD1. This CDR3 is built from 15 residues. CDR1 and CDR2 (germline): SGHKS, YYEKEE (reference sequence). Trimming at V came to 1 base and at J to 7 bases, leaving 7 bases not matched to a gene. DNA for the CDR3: TGTGCCAGCAGCTTGAGGACAGGGTTGACGAATGAGCAGTTCTTC. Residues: CASSLRTGLTNEQFF.

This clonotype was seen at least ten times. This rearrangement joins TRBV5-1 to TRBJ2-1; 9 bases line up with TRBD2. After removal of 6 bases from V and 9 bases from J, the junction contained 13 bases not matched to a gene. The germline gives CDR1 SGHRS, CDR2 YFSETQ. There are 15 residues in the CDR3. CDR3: CASTQAGGREREQFF. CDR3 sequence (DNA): TGCGCCAGCACCCAGGCGGGCGGGAGGGAACGTGAGCAGTTCTTC.

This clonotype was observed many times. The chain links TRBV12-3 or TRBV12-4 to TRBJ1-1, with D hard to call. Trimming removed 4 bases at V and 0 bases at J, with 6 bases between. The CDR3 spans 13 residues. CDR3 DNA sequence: TGTGCCAGCAGTTGGGCAATGAACACTGAAGCTTTCTTT. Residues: CASSWAMNTEAFF.

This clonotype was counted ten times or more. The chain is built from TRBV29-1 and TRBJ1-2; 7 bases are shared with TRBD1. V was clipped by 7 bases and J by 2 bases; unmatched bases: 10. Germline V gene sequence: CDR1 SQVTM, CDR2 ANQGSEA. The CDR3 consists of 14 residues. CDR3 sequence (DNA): TGCAGCGCTCGGCAGGACAGGCCGAACTATGGCTACACCTTC. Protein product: CSARQDRPNYGYTF.

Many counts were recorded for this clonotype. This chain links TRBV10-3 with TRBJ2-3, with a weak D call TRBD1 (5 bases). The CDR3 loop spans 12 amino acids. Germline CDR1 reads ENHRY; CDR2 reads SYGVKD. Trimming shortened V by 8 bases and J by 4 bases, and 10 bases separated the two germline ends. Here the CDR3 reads CAIGKGADTQYF. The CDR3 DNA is TGTGCCATCGGGAAAGGGGCAGATACGCAGTATTTT.

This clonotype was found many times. CDR3 sequence: CATSWGTDSNQPQHF. CDR3 in DNA: TGCGCCACCTCATGGGGGACAGATAGCAATCAGCCCCAGCATTTT. V is TRBV10-2 and J is TRBJ1-5; TRBD1 aligns across 7 bases. The CDR3 runs to 15 residues. The V gene end was trimmed by 10 bases and the J gene end by 0 bases; junction bases not matched to a gene: 9. Germline values: CDR1 WSHSY, CDR2 SAAADI.

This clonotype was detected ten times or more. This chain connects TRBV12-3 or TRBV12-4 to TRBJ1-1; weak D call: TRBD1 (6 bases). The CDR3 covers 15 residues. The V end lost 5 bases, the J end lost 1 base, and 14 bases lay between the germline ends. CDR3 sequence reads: CASSPRGGTNTEAFF. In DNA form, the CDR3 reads TGTGCCAGCAGTCCCCGAGGGGGAACGAACACTGAAGCTTTCTTT.

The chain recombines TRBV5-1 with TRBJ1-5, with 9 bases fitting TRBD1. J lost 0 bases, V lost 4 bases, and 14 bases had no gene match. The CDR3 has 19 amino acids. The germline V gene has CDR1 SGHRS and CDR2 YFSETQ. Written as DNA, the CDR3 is TGCGCCAGCAGCCTACCGGACAGGGGCCGGTCCTATAGCAATCAGCCCCAGCATTTT. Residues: CASSLPDRGRSYSNQPQHF.

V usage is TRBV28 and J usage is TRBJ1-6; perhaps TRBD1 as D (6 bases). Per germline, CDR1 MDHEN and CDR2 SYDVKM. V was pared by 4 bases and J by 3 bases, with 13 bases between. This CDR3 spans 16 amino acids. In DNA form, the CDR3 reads TGTGCCAGCAGTTCGTCGGGGGACATCTATAATTCACCCCTCCACTTT. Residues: CASSSSGDIYNSPLHF.

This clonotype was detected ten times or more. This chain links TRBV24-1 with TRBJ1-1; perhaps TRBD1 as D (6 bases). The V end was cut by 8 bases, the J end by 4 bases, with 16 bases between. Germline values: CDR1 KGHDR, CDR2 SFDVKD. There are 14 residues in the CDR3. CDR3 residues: CATTDSRVATEAFF. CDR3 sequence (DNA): TGTGCCACCACGGACAGCAGGGTGGCCACTGAAGCTTTCTTT.

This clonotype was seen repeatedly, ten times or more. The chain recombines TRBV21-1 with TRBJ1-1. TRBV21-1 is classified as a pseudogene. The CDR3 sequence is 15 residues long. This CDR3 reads CASSRGGARNTEAFF. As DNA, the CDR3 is TGTGCCAGCAGCCGCGGAGGGGCACGGAACACTGAAGCTTTCTTT.

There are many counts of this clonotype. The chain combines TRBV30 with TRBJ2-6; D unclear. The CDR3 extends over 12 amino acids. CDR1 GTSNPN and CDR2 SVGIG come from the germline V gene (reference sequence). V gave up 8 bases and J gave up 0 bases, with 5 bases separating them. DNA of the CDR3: TGTGCCCAAACCTCTGGGGCCAACGTCCTGACTTTC. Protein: CAQTSGANVLTF.

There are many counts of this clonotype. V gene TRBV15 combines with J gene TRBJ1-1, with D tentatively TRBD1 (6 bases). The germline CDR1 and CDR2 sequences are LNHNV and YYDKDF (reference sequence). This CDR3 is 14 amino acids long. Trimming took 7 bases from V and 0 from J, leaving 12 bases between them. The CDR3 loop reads CATNLDSLNTEAFF. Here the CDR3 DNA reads TGTGCCACCAACTTGGACAGCCTGAACACTGAAGCTTTCTTT.

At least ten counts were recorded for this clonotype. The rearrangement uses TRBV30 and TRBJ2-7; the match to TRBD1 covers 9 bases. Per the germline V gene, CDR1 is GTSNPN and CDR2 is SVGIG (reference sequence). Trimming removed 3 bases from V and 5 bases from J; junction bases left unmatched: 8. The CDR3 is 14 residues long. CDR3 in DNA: TGTGCCTGGAGCTTGGACAGGGGAGTCAACGAGCAGTACTTC. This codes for CAWSLDRGVNEQYF.

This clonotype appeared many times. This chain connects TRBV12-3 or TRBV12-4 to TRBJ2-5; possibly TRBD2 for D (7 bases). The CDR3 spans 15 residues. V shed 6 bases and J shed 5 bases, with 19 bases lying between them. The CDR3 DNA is TGTGCCAGCAGCCCTGGGACACCCGGGGGGGAGACCCAGTACTTC. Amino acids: CASSPGTPGGETQYF.

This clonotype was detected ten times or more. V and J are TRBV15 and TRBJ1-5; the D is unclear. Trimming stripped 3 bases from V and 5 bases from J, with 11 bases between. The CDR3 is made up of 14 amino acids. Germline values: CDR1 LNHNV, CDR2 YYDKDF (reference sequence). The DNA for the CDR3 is TGTGCCACCAGCAGTGATGGATCTTATCAGCCCCAGCATTTT. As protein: CATSSDGSYQPQHF.

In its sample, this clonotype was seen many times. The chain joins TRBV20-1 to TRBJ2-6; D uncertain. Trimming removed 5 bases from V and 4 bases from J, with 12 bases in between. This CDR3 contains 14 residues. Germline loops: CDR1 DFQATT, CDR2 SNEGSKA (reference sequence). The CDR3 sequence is CSAETSGGANVLTF. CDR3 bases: TGCAGTGCTGAGACGTCTGGGGGGGCCAACGTCCTGACTTTC.

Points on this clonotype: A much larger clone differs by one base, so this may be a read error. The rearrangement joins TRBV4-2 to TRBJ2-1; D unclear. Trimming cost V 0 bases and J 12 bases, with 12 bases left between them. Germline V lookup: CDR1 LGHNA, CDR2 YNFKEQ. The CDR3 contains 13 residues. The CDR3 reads CASSQERGGWQFF. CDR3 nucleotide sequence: TGTGCCAGCAGCCAAGAGCGTGGTGGGTGGCAGTTCTTC.

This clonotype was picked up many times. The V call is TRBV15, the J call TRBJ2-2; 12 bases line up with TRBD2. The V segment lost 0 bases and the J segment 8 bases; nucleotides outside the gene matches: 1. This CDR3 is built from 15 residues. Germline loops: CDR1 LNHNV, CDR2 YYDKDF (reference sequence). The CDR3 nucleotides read TGTGCCACCAGCAGAGATCTAGCGGGAGGGGGGGAGCTGTTTTTT. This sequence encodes CATSRDLAGGGELFF.

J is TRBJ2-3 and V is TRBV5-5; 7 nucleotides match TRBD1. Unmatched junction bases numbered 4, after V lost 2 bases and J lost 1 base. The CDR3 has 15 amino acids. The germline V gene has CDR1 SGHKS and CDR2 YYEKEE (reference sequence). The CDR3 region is CASSLLTGRTDTQYF. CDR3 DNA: TGTGCCAGCAGCTTATTGACAGGGCGCACAGATACGCAGTATTTT.

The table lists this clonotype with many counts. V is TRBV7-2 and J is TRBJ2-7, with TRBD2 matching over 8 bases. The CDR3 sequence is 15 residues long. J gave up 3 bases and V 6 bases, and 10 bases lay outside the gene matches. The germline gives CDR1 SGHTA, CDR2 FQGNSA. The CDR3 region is CASREPGLDSYEQYF. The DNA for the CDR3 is TGTGCCAGCAGGGAACCGGGACTAGATAGCTACGAGCAGTACTTC. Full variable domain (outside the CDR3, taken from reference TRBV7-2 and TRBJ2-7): GAGVSQSPSNKVTEKGKDVELRCDPISGHTALYWYRQSLGQGLEFLIYFQGNSAPDKSGLPSDRFSAERTGGSVSTLTIQRTQQEDSAVYLCASREPGLDSYEQYFGPGTRLTVT.

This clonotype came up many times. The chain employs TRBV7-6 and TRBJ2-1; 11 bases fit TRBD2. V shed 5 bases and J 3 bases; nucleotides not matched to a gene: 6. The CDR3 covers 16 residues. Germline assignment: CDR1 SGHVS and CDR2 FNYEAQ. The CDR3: CASSATGTSGYNEQFF. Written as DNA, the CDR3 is TGTGCCAGCAGCGCAACCGGGACTAGCGGCTACAATGAGCAGTTCTTC.

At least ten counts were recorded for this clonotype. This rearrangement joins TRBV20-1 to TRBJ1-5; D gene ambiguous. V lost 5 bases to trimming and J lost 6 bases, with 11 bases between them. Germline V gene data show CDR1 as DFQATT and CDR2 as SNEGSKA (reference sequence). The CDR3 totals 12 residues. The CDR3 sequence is CSAGSWAQPQHF. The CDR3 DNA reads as TGCAGTGCTGGGTCCTGGGCTCAGCCCCAGCATTTT.

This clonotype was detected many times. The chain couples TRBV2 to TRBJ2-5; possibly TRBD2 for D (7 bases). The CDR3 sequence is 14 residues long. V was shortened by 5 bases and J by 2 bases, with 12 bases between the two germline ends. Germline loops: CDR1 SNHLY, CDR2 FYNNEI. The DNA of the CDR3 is TGTGCCAGCAGTCGGGGGGCGGATCAAGAGACCCAGTACTTC. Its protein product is CASSRGADQETQYF.

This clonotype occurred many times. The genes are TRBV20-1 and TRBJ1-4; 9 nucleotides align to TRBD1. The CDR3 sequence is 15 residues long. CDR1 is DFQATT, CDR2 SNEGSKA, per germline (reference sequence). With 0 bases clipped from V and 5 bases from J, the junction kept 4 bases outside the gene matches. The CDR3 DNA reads TGCAGTGCTAGAGATCAGGGACAGGGAAATGAAAAACTGTTTTTT. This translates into CSARDQGQGNEKLFF.

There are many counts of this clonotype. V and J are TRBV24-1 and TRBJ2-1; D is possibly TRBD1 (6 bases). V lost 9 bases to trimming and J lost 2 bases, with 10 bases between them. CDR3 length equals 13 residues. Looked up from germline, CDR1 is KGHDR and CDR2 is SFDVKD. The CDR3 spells CATSEGAYNEQFF. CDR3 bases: TGTGCCACCTCAGAGGGGGCCTACAATGAGCAGTTCTTC.

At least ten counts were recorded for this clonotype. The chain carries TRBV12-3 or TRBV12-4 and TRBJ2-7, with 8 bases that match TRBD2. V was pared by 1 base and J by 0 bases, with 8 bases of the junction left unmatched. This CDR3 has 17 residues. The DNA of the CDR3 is TGTGCCAGCAGTTTAGAAGGCGGGGGGTCGGGCTCCTACGAGCAGTACTTC. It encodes CASSLEGGGSGSYEQYF.

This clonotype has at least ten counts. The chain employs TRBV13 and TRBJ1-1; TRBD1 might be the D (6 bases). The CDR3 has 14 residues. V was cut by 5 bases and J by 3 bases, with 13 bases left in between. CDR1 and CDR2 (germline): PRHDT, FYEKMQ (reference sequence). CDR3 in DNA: TGTGCCAGCAGCGACTGGACAGTTGACACTGAAGCTTTCTTT. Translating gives CASSDWTVDTEAFF.

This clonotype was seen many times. CDR3 nucleotide sequence: TGTGCCACCAGTGATCCTATGACTCAATGGGACACTGAAGCTTTCTTT. It translates to CATSDPMTQWDTEAFF. The chain combines TRBV24-1 with TRBJ1-1; no definite D call. CDR3 length equals 16 residues. The V and J ends lost 3 bases and 3 bases respectively, with 16 bases between them. CDR1 is KGHDR, CDR2 SFDVKD, per germline.

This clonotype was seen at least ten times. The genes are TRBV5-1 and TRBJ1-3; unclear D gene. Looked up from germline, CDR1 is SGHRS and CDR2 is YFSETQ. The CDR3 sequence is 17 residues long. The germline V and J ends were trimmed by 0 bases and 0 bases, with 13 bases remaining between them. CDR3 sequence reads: CASSLDGRRASGNTIYF. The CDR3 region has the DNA TGCGCCAGCAGCTTGGACGGGCGGAGAGCCTCTGGAAACACCATATATTTT.

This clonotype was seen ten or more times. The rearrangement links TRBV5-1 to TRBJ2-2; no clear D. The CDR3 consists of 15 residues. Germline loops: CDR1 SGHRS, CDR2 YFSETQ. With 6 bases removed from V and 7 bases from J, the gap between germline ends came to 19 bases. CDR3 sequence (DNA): TGCGCCAGCAAGATGAATCCGGGTGGTGGCGGGGAGCTGTTTTTT. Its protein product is CASKMNPGGGGELFF.

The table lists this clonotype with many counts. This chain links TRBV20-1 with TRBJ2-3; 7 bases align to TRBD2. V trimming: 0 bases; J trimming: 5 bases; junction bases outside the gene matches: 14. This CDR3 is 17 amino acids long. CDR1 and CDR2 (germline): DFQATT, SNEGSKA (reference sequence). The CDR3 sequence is CSARDLVPAGVEDTQYF. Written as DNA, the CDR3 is TGCAGTGCTAGAGATCTAGTCCCGGCGGGAGTTGAAGATACGCAGTATTTT.